This T cell receptor beta chain was observed in a study of cytomegalovirus exposure and HLA in healthy donors listed by TCRdb under 2017. About the full investigation: According to an earlier analysis of 587 of the donors, some 180 million T cells yielded 117 million unique TCR beta sequences and around 280 Gb of sequence data. Roughly 300 gigabases of sequencing data and around 87 million unique TCR sequences were included in an early release covering roughly 700 HLA-typed donors. Among the roughly 400 genotyped donors, around 79% belonged to the genetic ancestry cluster associated with self-reported Caucasian donors. The study aimed to test whether signatures of past pathogen exposure could be identified by cataloging public T cell receptors. The T cell repertoires of 666 subjects were profiled by immunosequencing and related to cytomegalovirus serostatus. Along with the roughly 670-subject first cohort, a separate validation cohort of over a hundred different subjects was used. To predict cytomegalovirus infection status, the study brought together high-throughput TCR immunosequencing, statistical association of individual TCRs with disease status, and machine learning. A later analysis re-examined previously published TCR beta repertoires from more than 550 donors and added high-resolution HLA genotyping to investigate patterns of TCR occurrence. The later analysis used no new phenotypic data to find candidate immune exposures, relying instead on TCR beta sequences and their occurrence across donors. An earlier analysis of around 640 of the donors used high-throughput TCR beta sequencing to judge whether each TCR beta V gene segment behaved as functional or pseudogenic. Donor age, sex, ethnicity and CMV serostatus were compiled together with the repertoire data. In a later genetic analysis, genome-wide SNP genotypes for about 55% of the 666 donors were used, and that subset was treated as a discovery cohort. Every discovery cohort repertoire had been produced on one sequencing platform. HLA typing covered class I and class II loci at four-digit resolution. Typing coverage differed by locus: A, B, C, DRB1 and DQB1 were typed in about 629-630 donors, DQA1 in approximately 520, DPA1 in 600 to 610, and DPB1 in 472. Roughly 5 DR-DQ haplotypes were handled as single units for association and clustering, since linkage in the cohort was strong. Among 350 to 400 genotyped donors of the cohort, an average of roughly 240,000 unique TCR beta nucleotide sequences were sequenced per donor, roughly a sixth of them non-productive.

What the study reported, not specific to this receptor: V-gene and J-gene trimming of TCR beta chains was associated with a missense DCLRE1C variant in a later genetic analysis, and the association was replicated in an independent cohort. In a later analysis, several top co-occurrence clusters were reported to appear linked to parvovirus B19, influenza, CMV and Epstein-Barr virus. While some public TCRs were present in many individuals, most TCR sequences turned up only very rarely across donors. The only immune exposure information available for the cohort was CMV serostatus. In vitro tests confirmed that a few of the cytomegalovirus-associated TCR beta chains recognize cytomegalovirus antigens. In a later analysis, HLA-associated TCR beta chains showed more clonal expansion and lower generation probabilities than non-associated chains that were equally common. The study gave a list of more than 150 TCR beta chains associated with cytomegalovirus. Linkage disequilibrium might explain the correlated functional status among segregating V segments, but an unknown experimental factor could not be ruled out. A group of highly shared sequence variants was considered likely to be a technical artifact of the sequencing pipeline. According to the authors, the approach could potentially be generalized to other disease states and immunological phenotypes. The cohort was sequenced for TCR beta chains only, and without alpha or paired-chain data the features that could be detected were limited. In a later analysis, some 18,000 TCR beta sequences were associated with specific HLA alleles at a false discovery rate of 0.05. Assigning TCR associations to individual alleles was difficult when HLA alleles, especially DR and DQ, strongly co-occurred. Because counts were too low, seventeen rarely observed V segments, including chromosome 9 orphons, were excluded from the earlier analysis of 587 of the donors. Most CMV-associated TCR beta chains appeared to be HLA-restricted in a later analysis, and the HLA associations seemed to be driven largely by CMV exposure. Broadly in line with IMGT annotations, most TCR beta V segments showed up in productive rearrangements about 90% or about 30% of the time in an earlier analysis of around 550 of the donors. Presence/absence analyses assumed roughly uniform sequencing depth across donors, an assumption that may not hold. According to a later analysis, TCR association rates differed among HLA loci, with DRB1 alleles showing the most associated TCRs and HLA-C alleles showing the fewest. A further reported finding was that TCR beta sequences accurately predicted the HLA-A and HLA-B alleles for most subjects in the first cohort. Because HLA typing was missing for some donors at each locus, association tests included only the typed subset. Cytomegalovirus status was reported to be diagnosed by the classifier with high specificity and sensitivity in both the original and validation cohorts. A later genetic analysis reported fewer N-insertions in productive TCRs among donors in an Asian-associated ancestry cluster than the roughly 700-donor mean.

The cohort comprised around 700 healthy bone marrow donors. All cohort members were sampled while nominally healthy, although unrecorded immune exposures were likely present. The donor tested CMV seropositive and was one of the 289 seropositive cohort members. Every donor gave a peripheral blood sample, and the peripheral blood mononuclear cells from that sample were used for TCR beta sequencing. The Qiagen DNeasy Blood Extraction Kit was used to extract genomic DNA from the blood cell samples. On this clone itself: Its cognate antigen has yet to be identified. Base qualities are missing; no much larger clone stands one base away.

Library preparation was by the immunoSEQ multiplex PCR assay. For the multiplex PCR, a mixture combining 60 forward primers for TCR Vbeta segments and 13 reverse primers for TCR Jbeta segments was used. The CDR3 region of rearranged TCR beta genes was amplified from genomic DNA by a multiplex PCR assay. The Illumina HiSeq System was used to sequence the amplified TCR beta libraries as 87-base-pair reads. The paper's processing steps were these. A later analysis tallied about 77 million unique TCR beta chains across the approximately 670 repertoires, and approximately 11 million of those chains were shared by two or more donors. A nearest-neighbor algorithm error-corrected the raw reads and collapsed the reads into unique sequences, merging closely related sequences to remove PCR and sequencing errors. Alignment of CDR3 sequences to IMGT reference sequences was used to assign V, D and J gene segments. For a sequence to be retained, a match of at least six nucleotides to both a V gene segment and a J gene segment was required. Rearrangements were classified as productive when the CDR3 lacked stop codons and remained in frame with V and J, and all other rearrangements were classified as non-productive. Following IMGT convention, CDR3 was defined as the stretch from the second conserved V-encoded cysteine to the conserved J-encoded phenylalanine. Sequences without an unambiguous match to a single V gene segment were excluded from the earlier analysis of approximately 560 of the donors. An earlier analysis of fewer than 650 of the donors classified V segments as functional when productive rearrangements were above 56.7% and as segregating when the standard deviation between donors was above 5%. To diagnose cytomegalovirus status from the catalog of TCR beta chain sequences, a statistical classification framework was built. A later analysis assigned V and J genes by comparing TCR nucleotide sequences with IMGT/GENE-DB human TR gene sequences. The TCRdist pipeline was used in a later analysis to assign CDR3 sequences and most-parsimonious VDJ recombination scenarios. In a later analysis, every TCR beta chain was defined by the combination of its CDR3 amino acid sequence and its V-gene family, and reads without a unique V-gene family were dropped. In a later analysis, around 600 highly shared, low-generation-probability nucleotide sequences were removed to address suspected cross-contamination and a sequencing artifact. A later analysis calculated a clonal expansion index for each public chain from normalized within-repertoire ranks of inferred template counts. A later analysis computed generation probabilities with a VDJ recombination model fitted to out-of-frame rearrangements, and checked the results against IGoR. In a later analysis, TCR-TCR, TCR-HLA and TCR-CMV co-occurrence was scored with hypergeometric tests, and a repertoire-size bias correction was applied to TCR pairs. False discovery rates were estimated in a later analysis by permuting HLA or CMV assignments 20 times. A later analysis grouped co-occurring TCRs with DBSCAN, adding TCRdist sequence similarity when clustering within HLA-allele-positive subsets. Co-occurrence clustering excluded repertoires with fewer than 30,000 or more than 120,000 public chains, plus five with anomalous nucleotide sharing. TCRdb took this table from immuneACCESS and kept in-frame rearrangements with V and J called. Such tables lack part of the clones; where checked against another copy, unresolved V genes explain under half of the gap, and the rest is unexplained. For V, J and clone size, that table is used; D and trimming come from the DNA. Here the sample has around 110,000 clones; 82% occur a single time. The ten largest clones take up approximately 2.4% of the sample.

The source material was PBMCs. The sequence was collected from a man under 40 in good health and CMV-seropositive.

The DNA sequence is as follows: TGTGCCAGCAGCCTAAAAGGGGACAGCTTCTACGAGCAGTACTTC. This gives the protein CASSLKGDSFYEQYF. The sequence joins TRBV5-4 to TRBJ2-7, with 7 bases in between that match TRBD1. The germline V gene (reference sequence) sets CDR1 to SGHNT and CDR2 to YYREEE. Counted from cysteine to phenylalanine, this CDR3 has 15 amino acids. Kept here is only the CDR3 DNA, which spans 45 bases and is read in frame from base 1. The V end gives up 4 bases and the J end 3 bases, leaving 10 bases in the junction not matched to a gene.